A selection of T cell receptor beta chains follows, all from one sample in a study of OX40 agonist ivuxolimab in advanced cancers. Some clones are missing from TCRdb's copy, which holds only in-frame ones; the method was immunoSEQ multiplex PCR. Found here are 90,000 to 100,000 clones, approximately 90% of them singletons; the top ten hold roughly 0.8%. Source: CD4+ or CD8+ T cells sorted from blood, taken in a trial of the OX40 agonist ivuxolimab. All receptors come from an adult with an advanced solid tumor such as melanoma, head and neck, liver or kidney cancer. Both conserved end residues are part of each CDR3. D genes are given only for firm matches. A row's size may be missing; if present it is once, few, many or a size class.

>-|TRBV19|-|TRBJ2-5
CASSIQGPYQETQYF
TGTGCCAGTAGTATTCAGGGGCCGTATCAAGAGACCCAGTACTTC
>-|TRBV6-1|-|TRBJ2-5
CATSTGLGETQYF
TGTGCCACCTCTACAGGGTTAGGAGAGACCCAGTACTTC
>-|TRBV5-1|-|TRBJ2-2
CASSLEGVNTGELFF
TGCGCCAGCAGCTTGGAAGGGGTTAACACCGGGGAGCTGTTTTTT
>TRBD2|TRBV7-2|-|TRBJ2-7
CASSLESSGGSYEQYF
TGTGCCAGCAGCTTAGAATCTAGCGGGGGATCCTACGAGCAGTACTTC
>TRBD2|TRBV29-1|-|TRBJ2-3
CSVASGGANRGTDTQYF
TGCAGCGTTGCTAGCGGGGGGGCCAATCGGGGCACAGATACGCAGTATTTT
>-|TRBV7-2|-|TRBJ2-4
CASSLFQGAGKNIQYF
TGTGCCAGCAGCCTCTTTCAAGGGGCAGGAAAAAACATTCAGTACTTC
>-|TRBV28|-|TRBJ1-5
CASSPPLGQSNQPQHF
TGTGCCAGCAGTCCCCCCCTCGGACAGAGCAATCAGCCCCAGCATTTT
>-|TRBV7-2|-|TRBJ1-2
CASSSFQGDGYTF
TGTGCCAGCAGCTCATTCCAGGGAGACGGCTACACCTTC
>-|TRBV5-5|-|TRBJ1-1
CASSLYGETEAFF
TGTGCCAGCAGCTTGTACGGGGAGACTGAAGCTTTCTTT
>-|TRBV14|few|TRBJ1-1
CASSQNSGAFF
TGTGCCAGCAGCCAAAACAGTGGAGCTTTCTTT
>TRBD1|TRBV6-6|-|TRBJ1-2
CASSYGDSTNYGYTF
TGTGCCAGCAGTTATGGGGACAGCACAAACTATGGCTACACCTTC
>-|TRBV7-6|-|TRBJ2-5
CASSSRDTSYF
TGTGCCAGCAGCTCCCGGGACACTTCGTACTTC
>TRBD1|TRBV7-9|-|TRBJ2-1
CASRAKGTGGFF
TGTGCCAGCAGGGCGAAAGGGACAGGGGGGTTCTTC
>TRBD2|TRBV28|-|TRBJ2-4
CASIAYTSGGYIQYF
TGTGCCAGCATCGCTTACACTAGCGGGGGTTACATTCAGTACTTC
>-|TRBV28|-|TRBJ1-5
CASTSNQPQHF
TGTGCCAGCACCTCCAATCAGCCCCAGCATTTT
>-|TRBV7-2|-|TRBJ2-1
CASSLIVSGLIEQFF
TGTGCCAGCAGCTTAATCGTATCGGGTCTCATCGAGCAGTTCTTC
>TRBD1|TRBV5-4|-|TRBJ1-1
CASSLVGQRRGEAFF
TGTGCCAGCAGCTTGGTGGGACAGCGGAGGGGTGAAGCTTTCTTT
>-|TRBV7-8|few|TRBJ1-5
CASSFSNQPQHF
TGTGCCAGCTCGTTTAGCAATCAGCCCCAGCATTTT
>TRBD2|TRBV9|-|TRBJ2-1
CASSVAPTSGGHNEQFF
TGTGCCAGCAGCGTAGCCCCCACTAGCGGGGGTCACAATGAGCAGTTCTTC